This T cell receptor beta chain was documented in a study of beta chain features in type 1 diabetes. A few counts support this clone. CDR3 length: 14 amino acids. Germline CDR1 SNHLY, CDR2 FYNNEI. The trim removed 10 bases at V and 1 base at J, leaving 3 bases unmatched. Reverse transcribing all isolated RNA meant expressed TCRB transcripts were sequenced. TCRdb keeps only in-frame clones here, not all; method: immunoSEQ multiplex PCR. The sample carries roughly 240,000 clones, over 12% recorded once. The chain is built from TRBV2 and TRBJ2-3, with TRBD2 matching 12 bases. Sequencing was performed on naive CD4+ T cells from blood. This sequence was found in a woman aged 35 to 49 in good health. This chain's CDR3 is CAIRTSGGTDTQYF. The CDR3 DNA follows: TGTGCCATCCGGACTAGCGGGGGCACAGATACGCAGTATTTT.